This passage covers 29 T cell receptor beta chains from one sample sequenced in a study of T cell repertoires in cytomegalovirus infection. TCRdb independently ran MiXCR on the reads; one entry per CDR3 protein. The sample has roughly 150,000 distinct CDR3 sequences, 20% to 25% seen once. The sample taken for sequencing was PBMCs. The origin of the receptors is a human donor in good health (CMV status not recorded). Some clones in this sample may be carry-over from other donors' samples.

A single count supports this clonotype. Being one base from a much bigger clone, this may be a read error. The chain recombines TRBV28 with TRBJ2-2; 7 bases are shared with TRBD1. The CDR3 loop spans 14 amino acids. Germline V gives CDR1 MDHEN, CDR2 SYDVKM. CDR3 DNA sequence: TGTGTCAGCACCCGACAGGGAATCACCGGGGAGCTGTTTTTT. Protein sequence: CVSTRQGITGELFF. Full variable domain (remainder filled in from reference TRBV28 and TRBJ2-2): DVKVTQSSRYLVKRTGEKVFLECVQDMDHENMFWYRQDPGLGLRLIYFSYDVKMKEKGDIPEGYSVSREKKERFSLILESASTNQTSMYLCVSTRQGITGELFFGEGSRLTVL.

This clonotype was recorded many times. This chain uses TRBV11-2 with TRBJ2-4; 9 bases map to TRBD1. This CDR3 spans 16 amino acids. Germline V CDR1 and CDR2: SGHAT, FQNNGV. V dropped 3 bases and J dropped 2; count of bases not matched to a gene: 5. DNA for the CDR3: TGTGCCAGCAGCTTCACAGGGGGCATGACCAAAAACATTCAGTACTTC. Protein sequence: CASSFTGGMTKNIQYF.

The chain couples TRBV20-1 to TRBJ1-1, with D unclear. The CDR3 extends over 14 amino acids. Germline CDR1 reads DFQATT; CDR2 reads SNEGSKA (reference sequence). V lost 5 bases and J lost 0, with 13 bases in between. DNA for the CDR3: TGCAGTGCTCGTTTGGGTATCATGAACACTGAAGCTTTCTTT. As protein: CSARLGIMNTEAFF.

The J gene is TRBJ1-4, the V gene TRBV19; 7 bases line up with TRBD1. Per the germline V gene, CDR1 is LNHDA and CDR2 is SQIVND (reference sequence). There are 14 residues in the CDR3. With V trimmed by 9 bases and J by 8 bases, 12 bases remained unmatched. Here the CDR3 reads CASVIDREDEKLFF. CDR3 DNA: TGTGCCAGCGTTATCGACAGGGAGGACGAAAAACTGTTTTTT.

V and J are TRBV29-1 and TRBJ2-2, with 11 positions matching TRBD2. V lost 5 bases and J lost 3; bases outside the gene matches: 5. CDR1 is SQVTM and CDR2 is ANQGSEA in the germline V gene. This CDR3 has 15 amino acids. The CDR3 DNA reads TGCAGCGTTCGACTAGCGGGGCTTCACACCGGGGAGCTGTTTTTT. Protein: CSVRLAGLHTGELFF.

The chain carries TRBV5-1 and TRBJ2-3; 15 bases are a match to TRBD2. The V gene's germline CDR1 is SGHRS and CDR2 YFSETQ. The V gene end was trimmed by 3 bases and the J gene end by 0 bases; junction bases not matched to a gene: 5. The CDR3 covers 18 residues. CDR3 sequence reads: CASSSGLAGGRSTDTQYF. CDR3 nucleotide sequence: TGCGCCAGCAGCTCCGGACTAGCGGGGGGGCGAAGCACAGATACGCAGTATTTT. Complete variable domain (other parts from reference TRBV5-1 and TRBJ2-3): KAGVTQTPRYLIKTRGQQVTLSCSPISGHRSVSWYQQTPGQGLQFLFEYFSETQRNKGNFPGRFSGRQFSNSRSEMNVSTLELGDSALYLCASSSGLAGGRSTDTQYFGPGTRLTVL.

The sample holds many counts of this clonotype. The J gene is TRBJ1-2, the V gene TRBV7-2, with D maybe TRBD1 (6 bases). CDR3 size: 13 residues. V was clipped by 5 bases and J by 8 bases, with 15 bases between them. Germline V gives CDR1 SGHTA, CDR2 FQGNSA. CDR3 sequence (DNA): TGTGCCAGCAGCATTCGGGACATAATAGGCTACACCTTC. Residues: CASSIRDIIGYTF.

The chain combines TRBV7-2 with TRBJ2-1; D possibly matches TRBD1 or TRBD2 (6 bases each). Trimming took 1 base from V and 1 from J, leaving 17 bases between them. Germline V gene data show CDR1 as SGHTA and CDR2 as FQGNSA. This CDR3 is 18 amino acids long. In nucleotides, the CDR3 is TGTGCCAGCAGCTTAGTAGGGGGGCGGGGCTCTTCCTACAATGAGCAGTTCTTC. Translated, it gives CASSLVGGRGSSYNEQFF.

This chain connects TRBV11-1 to TRBJ1-5, with D tentatively TRBD1 (5 bases). Between the trimmed V and J ends, which lost 4 bases and 9 bases, there was a span of 13 bases. The CDR3 covers 13 residues. Germline V lookup: CDR1 SGHAT, CDR2 FQDESV (reference sequence). CDR3 in DNA: TGTGCCAGCAGCTATACTGCTGGGGGGCCCCAGCATTTT. Translation: CASSYTAGGPQHF.

This clonotype showed up many times. The rearrangement uses TRBV7-2 and TRBJ2-1, with D unresolved. The CDR3 covers 14 residues. V was trimmed by 1 base and J by 8 bases, leaving 12 bases between them. The germline CDR1 and CDR2 sequences are SGHTA and FQGNSA. CDR3: CASSLGGLGYEQFF. CDR3 DNA sequence: TGTGCCAGCAGCTTAGGCGGATTGGGGTATGAGCAGTTCTTC.

This chain connects TRBV7-8 to TRBJ1-2; the match to TRBD1 covers 7 bases. The V gene end was trimmed by 3 bases and the J gene end by 5 bases; junction bases not matched to a gene: 9. The CDR3 runs 15 residues. CDR1 and CDR2 (germline): SGHVS, FQNEAQ. The CDR3 sequence: CASSFRPGQKYGYTF. CDR3 nucleotides: TGTGCCAGCAGCTTTCGACCGGGACAGAAATATGGCTACACCTTC. Filled out from reference TRBV7-8 and TRBJ1-2, the complete variable domain reads GAGVSQSPRYKVAKRGQDVALRCDPISGHVSLFWYQQALGQGPEFLTYFQNEAQLDKSGLPSDRFFAERPEGSVSTLKIQRTQQEDSAVYLCASSFRPGQKYGYTFGSGTRLTVV.

This clonotype was detected a few times. V is TRBV28 and J is TRBJ1-1, with no clear D. V lost 6 bases, J lost 9 bases, and 14 bases lay in between. Germline lookup yields CDR1 MDHEN and CDR2 SYDVKM. The CDR3 extends over 12 amino acids. The CDR3 spells CASSYIGLKAFF. DNA of the CDR3: TGTGCCAGCAGCTATATCGGACTGAAAGCTTTCTTT.

The table lists this clonotype with a few counts. The CDR3 DNA is TGCGCCAGCAGCCAAGAATGGGCCCTGGGGGGGGCTGAAGCTTTCTTT. It specifies CASSQEWALGGAEAFF. The genes are TRBV4-3 and TRBJ1-1; weak D call: TRBD1 (5 bases). CDR3 length: 16 residues. Trimming pared 0 bases from V and 6 bases from J, leaving 17 bases between. In germline, CDR1 is LGHNA, CDR2 YSLEER.

This chain joins TRBV12-3 or TRBV12-4 and TRBJ2-7, with no clear D. The CDR3 loop spans 12 amino acids. Trimming took off 5 bases at V and 3 bases at J, with 8 bases between the two ends. The CDR3, as DNA: TGTGCCAGCAGTGTCAACAGCTACGAGCAGTACTTC. Translated, it gives CASSVNSYEQYF.

Concerning this clonotype itself: The junction does not match germline at one end; this may be a read error. V usage is TRBV11-2 and J usage is TRBJ2-1; D is undetermined. The CDR3 totals 14 residues. Germline CDR1 is SGHAT and CDR2 is FQNNGV. The CDR3 DNA sequence: TGTGCCAGCAGCGTGGACCCGATCTACAGTGAGCAGTTCTTC. Amino acids: CASSVDPIYSEQFF.

CDR3 nucleotides: TGTGCCAGCAGCTTAGCGGTCCAAGAGACCCAGTACTTC. Residues: CASSLAVQETQYF. The chain employs TRBV7-9 and TRBJ2-5; D not certain. The CDR3 loop spans 13 amino acids. CDR1 is SEHNR and CDR2 is FQNEAQ in the germline V gene (reference sequence). The V and J ends lost 0 bases and 1 base respectively, with 3 bases between them.

The chain couples TRBV19 to TRBJ2-3, with 14 bases that match TRBD2. Unmatched junction bases numbered 9, after V lost 9 bases and J lost 1 base. CDR3 length: 17 residues. Germline V lookup: CDR1 LNHDA, CDR2 SQIVND (reference sequence). CDR3 region: CARIPRTSGGCTDTQYF. The CDR3 DNA follows: TGTGCCAGGATACCCCGGACTAGCGGGGGGTGCACAGATACGCAGTATTTT.

The rearrangement links TRBV4-1 to TRBJ2-3; no reliable D call. Trimming left V 0 bases short and J 0 bases short, with 13 bases between. Germline-derived CDR1 and CDR2 are MGHRA and YSYEKL. The CDR3 has 17 amino acids. CDR3 loop: CASSQDASRPSTDTQYF. The CDR3 DNA is TGCGCCAGCAGCCAAGACGCGTCCCGACCTAGCACAGATACGCAGTATTTT.

A few counts support this clonotype. The CDR3 is CASSPGQALSQYF. DNA for the CDR3: TGTGCCAGCAGCCCCGGACAGGCCCTCTCACAGTACTTC. The V call is TRBV5-4, the J call TRBJ2-7; 7 nucleotides match TRBD1. Looked up from germline, CDR1 is SGHNT and CDR2 is YYREEE (reference sequence). There are 13 residues in the CDR3. Trimming at V came to 4 bases and at J to 10 bases, leaving 11 bases not matched to a gene. The whole variable domain, filled in from reference TRBV5-4 and TRBJ2-7, reads ETGVTQSPTHLIKTRGQQVTLRCSSQSGHNTVSWYQQALGQGPQFIFQYYREEENGRGNFPPRFSGLQFPNYSSELNVNALELDDSALYLCASSPGQALSQYFGPGTRLTVT.

The V and J genes are TRBV6-2 or TRBV6-3 and TRBJ2-1; TRBD1 matches at 11 bases. Germline CDR1 is MNHEY and CDR2 is SVGEGT. V trimming: 4 bases; J trimming: 8 bases; junction bases outside the gene matches: 1. The CDR3 length is 13 residues. This CDR3 reads CASSWDRGDEQFF. CDR3 bases: TGTGCCAGCAGTTGGGACAGGGGGGATGAGCAGTTCTTC.

A few counts support this clonotype. V is TRBV24-1 and J is TRBJ1-1; no definite D call. Trimming cost V 6 bases and J 1 base, with 14 bases left between them. Germline CDR1 KGHDR, CDR2 SFDVKD. This CDR3 region has 15 residues. CDR3 protein: CATSKITGGNTEAFF. The CDR3 DNA reads TGTGCCACCAGTAAAATAACGGGTGGGAACACTGAAGCTTTCTTT.

The chain has TRBV11-2 and TRBJ1-5; D gene ambiguous. CDR1 and CDR2 from the germline V gene are SGHAT and FQNNGV. V lost 1 base and J lost 7, with 11 bases in between. The CDR3 has 14 amino acids. CDR3 protein: CASSLAPSGQPQHF. DNA for the CDR3: TGTGCCAGCAGCTTAGCCCCCTCAGGCCAGCCCCAGCATTTT.

This clonotype was counted only a few times. V gene TRBV28 combines with J gene TRBJ2-6, with D possibly being TRBD1 (6 bases). Germline V gives CDR1 MDHEN, CDR2 SYDVKM. The CDR3 length is 18 residues. Trimming removed 5 bases from V and 0 bases from J, with 17 bases in between. This chain's CDR3 is CASSPQTGGGSGANVLTF. In DNA form, the CDR3 reads TGTGCCAGCAGTCCTCAGACAGGTGGAGGCTCTGGGGCCAACGTCCTGACTTTC.

CDR3 sequence: CASSVARKRVESERAGGSKNIQYF. The CDR3 DNA is TGTGCCAGCAGCGTAGCTAGAAAGCGGGTCGAGTCCGAGCGGGCCGGGGGATCCAAAAACATTCAGTACTTC. The chain employs TRBV9 and TRBJ2-4; maybe TRBD2 (6 bases). Germline CDR1 SGDLS, CDR2 YYNGEE. Trimming took off 0 bases at V and 2 bases at J, with 36 bases between the two ends. The CDR3 has 24 amino acids.

This clonotype was detected ten times or more. V usage is TRBV7-2 and J usage is TRBJ1-2, with 9 bases matching TRBD1. Trimming took 1 base from V and 7 from J; bases not matched to a gene: 10. Germline V gene data show CDR1 as SGHTA and CDR2 as FQGNSA. The CDR3 has 16 residues. CDR3 sequence: CASSLVGTGKRGGYTF. DNA of the CDR3: TGTGCCAGCAGCTTAGTAGGGACAGGGAAAAGGGGTGGCTACACCTTC. Full variable domain (remainder filled in from reference TRBV7-2 and TRBJ1-2): GAGVSQSPSNKVTEKGKDVELRCDPISGHTALYWYRQSLGQGLEFLIYFQGNSAPDKSGLPSDRFSAERTGGSVSTLTIQRTQQEDSAVYLCASSLVGTGKRGGYTFGSGTRLTVV.

This clonotype has more than one count but fewer than ten. The chain links TRBV18 to TRBJ2-1; D is undetermined. There are 12 residues in the CDR3. V was trimmed by 2 bases and J by 7 bases, leaving 6 bases between them. Germline CDR1 reads KGHSH; CDR2 reads LQKENI. DNA of the CDR3: TGTGCCAGCTCACCAACAGAAAATGAGCAGTTCTTC. Translated: CASSPTENEQFF.

This clonotype was detected only a few times. This chain connects TRBV12-3 or TRBV12-4 to TRBJ1-1; 10 bases fit TRBD1. The CDR3 loop spans 14 amino acids. With 8 bases clipped from V and 6 bases from J, the junction kept 9 bases outside the gene matches. CDR3 DNA: TGTGCCAGCTCCTCCTCGGACAGGGGGTCTGAAGCTTTCTTT. This codes for CASSSSDRGSEAFF.

In its sample, this clonotype was seen many times. The chain combines TRBV7-2 with TRBJ2-7; D might be TRBD2 (6 bases). V lost 5 bases, J lost 3 bases, and 14 bases lay in between. The V gene's germline CDR1 is SGHTA and CDR2 FQGNSA. CDR3 size: 14 residues. The CDR3 is CASSPPETSYEQYF. The CDR3 coding sequence is TGTGCCAGCAGCCCCCCGGAGACTAGCTACGAGCAGTACTTC.

This chain links TRBV7-9 with TRBJ1-5; 7 positions match TRBD1. CDR1 is SEHNR and CDR2 is FQNEAQ in the germline V gene (reference sequence). The V segment lost 5 bases and the J segment 6 bases; nucleotides outside the gene matches: 4. This CDR3 contains 13 residues. For the CDR3, the DNA is TGTGCCAGCAGCCCGGGACAGCCTCAGCCCCAGCATTTT. As protein: CASSPGQPQPQHF.